The present entry profiles one TCR beta chain with its context. These data belong to a study of cytomegalovirus exposure and HLA in healthy donors. Amplification used 60 Vbeta primers and 13 Jbeta primers. TCRdb keeps only in-frame clones here, not all; method: immunoSEQ multiplex PCR. This table lists over 100,000 clones. The CDR3 is made up of 14 amino acids. Germline CDR1 is WSHSY and CDR2 is SAAADI. J gave up 5 bases and V 0 bases, and 0 bases lay outside the gene matches. This clonotype was sampled from a woman between 40 and 50 years old in good health and CMV-seropositive. The specimen was PBMCs. The rearrangement links TRBV10-2 to TRBJ1-2; TRBD1 matches 10 bases. Here the CDR3 DNA reads TGCGCCAGCAGTGAGTCGGGACAGGGGTATGGCTACACCTTC. Translating gives CASSESGQGYGYTF.